This T cell receptor (beta chain) was recorded in a study of blood T cell repertoires in COVID-19. Study overall: Samples representing acute and convalescent COVID-19 were sourced from the United States, Italy and Spain.

Germline loops: CDR1 WSHSY, CDR2 SAAADI. V lost 4 bases to trimming and J lost 7 bases; unmatched junction nucleotides: 6. The CDR3 runs 14 residues. Here immunoSEQ multiplex PCR was the method, and the copy in TCRdb shows in-frame clones only, minus some. The sample has some 170,000 clones; 80% to 85% are singletons. The sequenced sample consisted of peripheral blood. The chain recombines TRBV10-2 with TRBJ1-2, with 10 bases identical to TRBD1. This receptor was taken from a woman aged 35 to 49 with COVID-19, enrolled during active disease. The CDR3 region is CASSGVDRGLGYTF. In nucleotides, the CDR3 is TGCGCCAGCAGTGGGGTTGACAGGGGGCTTGGCTACACCTTC.